These T cell receptor beta chains were read from a single sample in a study of blood T cells in healthy people across ages. TCRdb re-analysed the 5' RACE reads in MiXCR, keeping a single row per CDR3 protein. The sample shows about 940,000 distinct CDR3 sequences, around 48% of them seen only once. Sequenced sample: blood. These receptors were collected from a young man in good health. Both conserved end residues are part of each CDR3. Fields, in order: CDR3 DNA, CDR3 protein, clone size, V gene, J gene, D gene. The D gene is left open where the match is weak. For some rows the clone size is stated as once, few or many, or as a class when expanded; others skip it.

CDR3nt: TGTGCCAGCAGTACGGGACAGGGGGTGCAAAAACTGTTTTTT
CDR3aa: CASSTGQGVQKLFF
abundance: NA
v_gene: TRBV12-3/TRBV12-4
j_gene: TRBJ1-4
d_gene: TRBD1

CDR3nt: TGTGCCAGCAGTGGATGGGATCCCAGTGCAACCTACGAGCAGTACTTC
CDR3aa: CASSGWDPSATYEQYF
abundance: NA
v_gene: TRBV2
j_gene: TRBJ2-7
d_gene: NA

CDR3nt: TGTGCCAGCCGGGAGGGCTCCTATAATTCACCCCTCCACTTT
CDR3aa: CASREGSYNSPLHF
abundance: NA
v_gene: TRBV25-1
j_gene: TRBJ1-6
d_gene: NA

CDR3nt: TGTGCCATCAATAGCGGGGGAGTCACAGATACGCAGTATTTT
CDR3aa: CAINSGGVTDTQYF
abundance: NA
v_gene: TRBV10-3
j_gene: TRBJ2-3
d_gene: TRBD2

CDR3nt: TGCAGTGCTAGAGATTGGGCGGGGGACAATGAGCAGTTCTTC
CDR3aa: CSARDWAGDNEQFF
abundance: few
v_gene: TRBV20-1
j_gene: TRBJ2-1
d_gene: TRBD2

CDR3nt: TGTGCCAGCCGGGGGACTAACAATCAGCCCCAGCATTTT
CDR3aa: CASRGTNNQPQHF
abundance: NA
v_gene: TRBV28
j_gene: TRBJ1-5
d_gene: NA

CDR3nt: TGTGCCAGCAGCCAAGACCTCCAGGGGGCCGCCTACAATGAGCAGTTCTTC
CDR3aa: CASSQDLQGAAYNEQFF
abundance: NA
v_gene: TRBV4-2
j_gene: TRBJ2-1
d_gene: TRBD1

CDR3nt: TGTGCCACCAGCAGAGATACGGAGAACACTGAAGCTTTCTTT
CDR3aa: CATSRDTENTEAFF
abundance: NA
v_gene: TRBV15
j_gene: TRBJ1-1
d_gene: NA

CDR3nt: TGTGCCAGCAGCCAACCGGGACTAGCGGGGTACGAGCAGTACTTC
CDR3aa: CASSQPGLAGYEQYF
abundance: NA
v_gene: TRBV6-5
j_gene: TRBJ2-7
d_gene: TRBD2

CDR3nt: TGCAGTGCTGCCGGGACCTACAATGAGCAGTTCTTC
CDR3aa: CSAAGTYNEQFF
abundance: few
v_gene: TRBV20-1
j_gene: TRBJ2-1
d_gene: NA

CDR3nt: TGTGCCAGCAGCTTACTATTGGCGGGGGACGTATACAATGAGCAGTTCTTC
CDR3aa: CASSLLLAGDVYNEQFF
abundance: NA
v_gene: TRBV7-2
j_gene: TRBJ2-1
d_gene: TRBD2

CDR3nt: TGCAGCGTTGATCCCGCAGGGGGATCGACGCAGTACTTC
CDR3aa: CSVDPAGGSTQYF
abundance: NA
v_gene: TRBV29-1
j_gene: TRBJ2-4
d_gene: TRBD1

CDR3nt: TGTGCCACCAGCAACCTGACAGGCGGCTATGGCTACACCTTC
CDR3aa: CATSNLTGGYGYTF
abundance: NA
v_gene: TRBV15
j_gene: TRBJ1-2
d_gene: NA

CDR3nt: TGTGCCACCAGTGATACCGGGACAGGGGAAAAGCAGTACTTC
CDR3aa: CATSDTGTGEKQYF
abundance: few
v_gene: TRBV24-1
j_gene: TRBJ2-5
d_gene: TRBD1

CDR3nt: TGTGCCAGCAGCTTGAATGTCGGGACGGACTATGGCTACACCTTC
CDR3aa: CASSLNVGTDYGYTF
abundance: NA
v_gene: TRBV7-9
j_gene: TRBJ1-2
d_gene: NA

CDR3nt: TGCAGTGCCCCGGGACTAGCCAGCTATGAGCAGTTCTTC
CDR3aa: CSAPGLASYEQFF
abundance: few
v_gene: TRBV20-1
j_gene: TRBJ2-1
d_gene: TRBD2

CDR3nt: TGTGCCAGCAGACGAGCAGGGGGTTCTAACTATGGCTACACCTTC
CDR3aa: CASRRAGGSNYGYTF
abundance: NA
v_gene: TRBV27
j_gene: TRBJ1-2
d_gene: TRBD1

CDR3nt: TGTGCCAGCAGCAACGAAGGGACTAGCGGGGGGAGTTTCTTC
CDR3aa: CASSNEGTSGGSFF
abundance: NA
v_gene: TRBV7-2
j_gene: TRBJ2-1
d_gene: TRBD2

CDR3nt: TGTGCCATCAGACAGGGGGCAGCTAATGAAAAACTGTTTTTT
CDR3aa: CAIRQGAANEKLFF
abundance: NA
v_gene: TRBV10-3
j_gene: TRBJ1-4
d_gene: TRBD1

CDR3nt: TGTGCCAGCAGAAAAGAGGGAAGTAGTTTCTACGAGCAGTACTTC
CDR3aa: CASRKEGSSFYEQYF
abundance: NA
v_gene: TRBV27
j_gene: TRBJ2-7
d_gene: NA

CDR3nt: TGTGCCAGCAGCCAAGGCCCCGTAGGGCAGTATCAGCCCCAGCATTTT
CDR3aa: CASSQGPVGQYQPQHF
abundance: NA
v_gene: TRBV3-1
j_gene: TRBJ1-5
d_gene: NA

CDR3nt: TGTGCCAGCAGCTTAAAGGACGGGCAGTTCTTC
CDR3aa: CASSLKDGQFF
abundance: NA
v_gene: TRBV7-2
j_gene: TRBJ2-1
d_gene: NA

CDR3nt: TGTGCCAGCAGTTTCGAAGTAAATTCCTACGAGCAGTACTTC
CDR3aa: CASSFEVNSYEQYF
abundance: few
v_gene: TRBV28
j_gene: TRBJ2-7
d_gene: NA